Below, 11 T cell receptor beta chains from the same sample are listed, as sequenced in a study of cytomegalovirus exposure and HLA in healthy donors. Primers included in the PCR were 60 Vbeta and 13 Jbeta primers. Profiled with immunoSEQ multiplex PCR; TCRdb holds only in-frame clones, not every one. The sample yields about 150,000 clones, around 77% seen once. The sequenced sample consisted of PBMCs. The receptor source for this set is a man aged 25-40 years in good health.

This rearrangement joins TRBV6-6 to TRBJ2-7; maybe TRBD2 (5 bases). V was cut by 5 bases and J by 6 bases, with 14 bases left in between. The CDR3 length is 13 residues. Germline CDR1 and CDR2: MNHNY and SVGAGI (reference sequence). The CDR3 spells CASSDREPLEQYF. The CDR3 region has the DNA TGTGCCAGCAGTGATCGGGAACCTCTCGAGCAGTACTTC.

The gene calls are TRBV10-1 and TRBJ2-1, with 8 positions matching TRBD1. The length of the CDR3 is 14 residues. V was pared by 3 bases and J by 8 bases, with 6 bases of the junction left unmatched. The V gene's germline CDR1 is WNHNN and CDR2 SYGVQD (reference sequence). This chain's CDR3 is CASSDLDRVHEQFF. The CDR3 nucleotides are TGCGCCAGCAGTGATCTGGACAGGGTGCATGAGCAGTTCTTC.

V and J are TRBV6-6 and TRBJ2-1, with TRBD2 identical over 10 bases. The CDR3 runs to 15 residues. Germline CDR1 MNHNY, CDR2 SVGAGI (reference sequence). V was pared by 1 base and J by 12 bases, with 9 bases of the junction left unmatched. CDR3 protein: CASSYFGLADPGQFF. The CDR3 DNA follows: TGTGCCAGCAGTTACTTCGGACTAGCGGACCCGGGGCAGTTCTTC.

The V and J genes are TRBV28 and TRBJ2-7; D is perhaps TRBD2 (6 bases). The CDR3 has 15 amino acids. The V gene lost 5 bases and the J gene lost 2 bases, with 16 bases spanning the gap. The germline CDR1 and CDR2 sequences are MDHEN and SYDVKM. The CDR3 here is CASSGAGTAAYEQYF. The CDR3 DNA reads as TGTGCCAGCAGTGGCGCGGGAACCGCGGCCTACGAGCAGTACTTC.

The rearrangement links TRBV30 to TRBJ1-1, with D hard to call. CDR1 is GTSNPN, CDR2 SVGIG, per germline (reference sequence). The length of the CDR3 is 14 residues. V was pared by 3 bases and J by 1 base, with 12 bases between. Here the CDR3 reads CAWSSGYWNTEAFF. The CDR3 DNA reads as TGTGCCTGGAGCTCAGGTTACTGGAACACTGAAGCTTTCTTT. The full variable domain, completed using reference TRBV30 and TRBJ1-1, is SQTIHQWPATLVQPVGSPLSLECTVEGTSNPNLYWYRQAAGRGLQLLFYSVGIGQISSEVPQNLSASRPQDRQFILSSKKLLLSDSGFYLCAWSSGYWNTEAFFGQGTRLTVV.

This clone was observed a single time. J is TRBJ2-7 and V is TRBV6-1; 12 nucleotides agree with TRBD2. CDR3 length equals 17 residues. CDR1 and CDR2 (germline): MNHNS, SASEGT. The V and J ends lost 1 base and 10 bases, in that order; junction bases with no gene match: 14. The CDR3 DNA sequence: TGTGCCAGCAGTGAAGGACTAGCGGGAGTGTTTGCTGGTTTTCAGTACTTC. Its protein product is CASSEGLAGVFAGFQYF.

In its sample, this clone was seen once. The CDR3 loop reads CASGPRQGLHGYTF. The CDR3 nucleotides are TGTGCCAGCGGGCCCCGACAGGGACTCCATGGCTACACCTTC. The chain couples TRBV7-6 to TRBJ1-2, with 7 bases identical to TRBD1. The CDR3 extends over 14 amino acids. V dropped 8 bases and J dropped 6; count of bases not matched to a gene: 12. Germline CDR1 reads SGHVS; CDR2 reads FNYEAQ.

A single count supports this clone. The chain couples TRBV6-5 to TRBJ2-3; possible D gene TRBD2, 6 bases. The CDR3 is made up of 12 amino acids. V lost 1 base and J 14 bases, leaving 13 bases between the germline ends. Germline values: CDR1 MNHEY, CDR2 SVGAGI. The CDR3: CASSYLAGRWYF. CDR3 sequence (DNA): TGTGCCAGCAGTTACTTGGCGGGACGGTGGTATTTT.

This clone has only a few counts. CDR3 residues: CASSVDPGGLAGEQYF. CDR3 in DNA: TGTGCCAGCAGCGTAGACCCGGGCGGACTAGCTGGCGAGCAGTACTTC. The chain joins TRBV9 to TRBJ2-7, with TRBD2 matching 8 bases. Trimming took 0 bases from V and 6 from J; bases not matched to a gene: 11. Looked up from germline, CDR1 is SGDLS and CDR2 is YYNGEE. This CDR3 has 16 residues.

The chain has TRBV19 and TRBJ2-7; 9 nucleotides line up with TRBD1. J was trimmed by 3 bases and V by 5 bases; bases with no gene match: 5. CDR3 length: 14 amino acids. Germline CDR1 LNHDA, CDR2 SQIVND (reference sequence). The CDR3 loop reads CASSAGTGNYEQYF. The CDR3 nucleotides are TGTGCCAGTAGTGCCGGGACAGGGAACTACGAGCAGTACTTC.

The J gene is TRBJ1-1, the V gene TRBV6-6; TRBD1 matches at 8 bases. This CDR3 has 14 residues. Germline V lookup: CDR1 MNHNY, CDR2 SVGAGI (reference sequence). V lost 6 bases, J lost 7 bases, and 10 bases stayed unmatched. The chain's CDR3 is CASRQTGVGHEAFF. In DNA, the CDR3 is TGTGCCAGCAGGCAGACAGGGGTTGGTCATGAAGCTTTCTTT.